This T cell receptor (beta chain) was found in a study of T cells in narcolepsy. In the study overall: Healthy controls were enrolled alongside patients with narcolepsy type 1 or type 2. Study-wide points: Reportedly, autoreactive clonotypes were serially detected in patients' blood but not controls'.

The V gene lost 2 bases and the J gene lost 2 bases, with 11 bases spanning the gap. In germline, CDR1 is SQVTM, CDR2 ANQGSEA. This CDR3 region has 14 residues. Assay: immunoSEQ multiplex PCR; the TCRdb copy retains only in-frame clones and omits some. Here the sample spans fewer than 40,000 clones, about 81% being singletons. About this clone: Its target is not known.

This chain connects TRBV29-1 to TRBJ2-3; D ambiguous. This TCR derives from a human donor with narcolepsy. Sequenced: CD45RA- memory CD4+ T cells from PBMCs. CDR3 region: CSVERTLNTDTQYF. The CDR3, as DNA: TGCAGCGTTGAACGAACTCTTAACACAGATACGCAGTATTTT.